This T cell receptor beta chain is drawn from a study of blood T cells in healthy people across ages. Study-wide results and limits: There was a strong correlation between TCR beta diversity and naive T cell percentage.

Trimming at V came to 5 bases and at J to 4 bases, leaving 2 bases not matched to a gene. The CDR3 runs to 14 residues. The V gene's germline CDR1 is SGHAT and CDR2 FQDESV (reference sequence). Concerning this clonotype: Its antigen remains unknown.

PCR was performed a second time for about 6 to 11 cycles using a sample-barcoded 5' primer and a J-beta primer mix. TCRdb re-called the 5' RACE reads through MiXCR, storing one row per CDR3 protein. The repertoire holds 1.5 million or so distinct CDR3 sequences, around 40% seen once, with about 3.8% in the top ten. This sequence joins TRBV11-1 and TRBJ2-7, with 13 bases that match TRBD2. The sequence derives from a young woman in good health. Sequenced input: blood. The CDR3: CASSQTSGRYEQYF. Written as DNA, the CDR3 is TGTGCCAGCAGCCAGACTAGCGGGAGGTACGAGCAGTACTTC.